This is a list of T cell receptor beta chains from one sample in a study of blood T cell repertoires in COVID-19. The repertoire was sequenced with immunoSEQ multiplex PCR; TCRdb's copy has only in-frame clones and lacks some. The table includes 300,000 to 450,000 clones, more than 70% detected once. The sequenced sample consisted of peripheral blood. Receptor source: an older woman with COVID-19, enrolled during active disease. Each CDR3 is given with its conserved first and last residue. D genes are given only for firm matches. Where a row states a size, it is once, few, many or the class of an expanded clone; other rows omit it.

TRBJ1-2	-	TRBD1	TRBV28	CASSLAGSGTENGYTF	TGTGCCAGCAGTTTAGCCGGCAGTGGGACAGAAAATGGCTACACCTTC
TRBJ2-7	-	TRBD2	TRBV5-1	CASSLAGTSGSYEQYF	TGCGCCAGCAGCTTGGCCGGGACTAGCGGGTCCTACGAGCAGTACTTC
TRBJ2-3	once	TRBD1	TRBV5-1	CASSFSGQESDTQYF	TGCGCCAGCAGCTTTTCTGGACAGGAGTCAGATACGCAGTATTTT
TRBJ2-7	-	-	TRBV7-8	CASSLGGDEQYF	TGTGCCAGCAGCTTAGGGGGCGACGAGCAGTACTTC
TRBJ2-5	-	TRBD2	TRBV7-9	CASSLQPSGGQTQYF	TGTGCCAGCAGCTTGCAGCCTAGCGGGGGCCAGACCCAGTACTTC
TRBJ1-2	once	-	TRBV5-1	CASSLARNYGYTF	TGCGCCAGCAGCTTAGCACGGAACTATGGCTACACCTTC
TRBJ1-2	-	-	TRBV5-6	CASSSLSVGGINYGYTF	TGTGCCAGCAGCTCATTGTCCGTTGGAGGGATTAACTATGGCTACACCTTC
TRBJ2-3	once	TRBD1	TRBV9	CASSVVGTGGDTQYF	TGTGCCAGCAGCGTAGTCGGGACAGGGGGAGATACGCAGTATTTT
TRBJ2-2	-	TRBD1	TRBV11-2	CASSLRGQGFSNTGELFF	TGTGCCAGCAGCTTGAGGGGACAGGGCTTTTCTAACACCGGGGAGCTGTTTTTT
TRBJ1-1	-	-	TRBV18	CASSPQGSQAFF	TGTGCCAGCTCACCCCAGGGGTCCCAAGCTTTCTTT
TRBJ1-5	once	-	TRBV4-1	CASSQERGHHNQPQHF	TGCGCCAGCAGCCAAGAGAGGGGACACCACAATCAGCCCCAGCATTTT
TRBJ2-3	-	-	TRBV11-1	CASSVGQRSTDTQYF	TGTGCCAGCAGCGTCGGACAGCGAAGCACAGATACGCAGTATTTT
TRBJ1-4	-	TRBD1	TRBV6-1	CASSEAGQGVGEKLFF	TGTGCCAGCAGTGAAGCGGGCCAGGGGGTCGGGGAAAAACTGTTTTTT
TRBJ2-7	-	-	TRBV10-2	CASLRQGGLGSYEQYF	TGCGCCAGCCTGCGGCAGGGTGGCCTCGGCTCCTACGAGCAGTACTTC
TRBJ2-7	-	-	TRBV4-1	CASSQAGEQYF	TGCGCCAGCAGCCAAGCGGGCGAGCAGTACTTC
TRBJ1-1	-	-	TRBV11-2	CASSLVEGVRTEAFF	TGTGCCAGCAGCTTAGTAGAGGGGGTGCGCACTGAAGCTTTCTTT
TRBJ1-5	-	-	TRBV12-3/TRBV12-4	CASSQGSNQPQHF	TGTGCCAGCAGTCAGGGGTCGAATCAGCCCCAGCATTTT
TRBJ1-1	-	-	TRBV18	CASSLRVTEAFF	TGTGCCAGCTCTCTCAGGGTAACTGAAGCTTTCTTT
TRBJ2-5	-	-	TRBV5-6	CASSGWGGAGETQYF	TGTGCCAGCAGCGGATGGGGGGGGGCCGGAGAGACCCAGTACTTC
TRBJ2-7	once	-	TRBV6-5	CASSSGGYEQYF	TGTGCCAGCAGTAGCGGAGGATACGAGCAGTACTTC
TRBJ1-2	-	-	TRBV2	CASSEALTGWGYGYTF	TGTGCCAGCAGTGAAGCCCTGACAGGCTGGGGCTATGGCTACACCTTC
TRBJ1-2	once	TRBD1	TRBV5-6	CASSPLGTGGNYGYTF	TGTGCCAGCAGCCCCCTCGGGACAGGGGGCAACTATGGCTACACCTTC
TRBJ2-3	-	-	TRBV27	CASQGRQTDTQYF	TGTGCCAGCCAGGGCCGTCAGACAGATACGCAGTATTTT
TRBJ1-5	-	TRBD1	TRBV28	CASSSDRSSNQPQHF	TGTGCCAGCAGCTCGGACAGGAGTAGCAATCAGCCCCAGCATTTT
TRBJ1-5	-	-	TRBV9	CASSALGGNQPQHF	TGTGCCAGCAGCGCCTTGGGGGGGAATCAGCCCCAGCATTTT
TRBJ2-2	-	-	TRBV18	CASSQTTGIGTGELFF	TGTGCCAGCTCACAAACAACAGGGATCGGCACCGGGGAGCTGTTTTTT
TRBJ2-1	-	TRBD1	TRBV19	CASSPPQGNEQFF	TGTGCCAGTAGTCCCCCACAGGGGAATGAGCAGTTCTTC
TRBJ2-7	-	TRBD2	TRBV7-2	CASSLASGTSYEQYF	TGTGCCAGCAGCTTAGCTAGCGGGACATCCTACGAGCAGTACTTC
TRBJ2-7	-	TRBD1	TRBV28	CASSSIGQGDPYEQYF	TGTGCCAGCAGTTCCATCGGACAGGGGGACCCTTACGAGCAGTACTTC
TRBJ1-1	-	TRBD1	TRBV15	CATSSFRGQYTEAFF	TGTGCCACCAGCAGTTTTAGGGGGCAGTACACTGAAGCTTTCTTT
TRBJ2-4	-	-	TRBV25-1	CASRAQGRCAKNIQYF	TGTGCCAGCAGGGCACAGGGCCGTTGCGCCAAAAACATTCAGTACTTC
TRBJ2-3	-	-	TRBV5-4	CASRGGGPDTQYF	TGTGCCAGCAGAGGGGGGGGGCCAGATACGCAGTATTTT
TRBJ2-7	-	TRBD1	TRBV9	CASSPDRVLSEQYF	TGTGCCAGCAGCCCAGACAGGGTGCTAAGCGAGCAGTACTTC
TRBJ2-3	once	TRBD2	TRBV10-3	CAISESGAGGGTQYF	TGTGCCATCAGTGAGTCGGGAGCGGGGGGAGGAACGCAGTATTTT
TRBJ2-2	-	-	TRBV5-1	CASSLVSVASADDGELFF	TGCGCCAGCAGCTTGGTCAGTGTAGCTAGCGCAGACGACGGGGAGCTGTTTTTT
TRBJ1-4	-	-	TRBV29-1	CSVYRDEKLFF	TGCAGCGTCTACAGGGACGAAAAACTGTTTTTT
TRBJ1-3	once	TRBD1	TRBV3-1/TRBV3-2	CASTRQGLEGNTIYF	TGTGCCAGCACCCGACAGGGGTTGGAAGGAAACACCATATATTTT
TRBJ1-5	-	-	TRBV5-1	CASSPTGGGNQPQHF	TGCGCCAGCAGCCCCACGGGAGGGGGCAATCAGCCCCAGCATTTT
TRBJ2-5	-	TRBD1	TRBV5-1	CASSRTGGLQETQYF	TGCGCCAGCAGCCGGACAGGGGGCCTACAAGAGACCCAGTACTTC
TRBJ1-3	-	-	TRBV30	CAWSAFSGSVDGNTIYF	TGTGCCTGGAGCGCCTTTTCAGGGTCGGTCGACGGAAACACCATATATTTT
TRBJ1-1	-	TRBD1	TRBV7-9	CASSFTRTGETEAFF	TGTGCCAGCAGCTTCACGAGGACAGGGGAGACTGAAGCTTTCTTT
TRBJ1-1	-	-	TRBV5-1	CASSSDPTGARFTEAFF	TGCGCCAGCAGCTCGGATCCGACAGGTGCGCGATTCACTGAAGCTTTCTTT
TRBJ1-5	-	-	TRBV6-5	CASRTNSNQPQHF	TGTGCCAGCAGGACAAATAGCAATCAGCCCCAGCATTTT
TRBJ2-2	-	-	TRBV11-3	CASSPGTAWAGELFF	TGTGCCAGCAGCCCGGGGACTGCCTGGGCCGGGGAGCTGTTTTTT
TRBJ2-2	-	-	TRBV12-3/TRBV12-4	CASSSSVGGELFF	TGTGCCAGCAGCTCCTCAGTTGGCGGGGAGCTGTTTTTT
TRBJ1-4	-	TRBD1	TRBV7-6	CASSLLWDRESNEKLFF	TGTGCCAGCAGCTTACTGTGGGACAGGGAAAGTAATGAAAAACTGTTTTTT
TRBJ1-6	few	-	TRBV19	CASSPRRREGSPLHF	TGTGCCAGTAGCCCCCGAAGGAGGGAGGGTTCACCCCTCCACTTT
TRBJ1-5	-	TRBD1	TRBV7-9	CASSLVGQGVNQPQHF	TGTGCCAGCAGCTTAGTTGGACAGGGGGTGAATCAGCCCCAGCATTTT
TRBJ1-1	-	-	TRBV3-1/TRBV3-2	CASSQGMGREDTEAFF	TGTGCCAGCAGCCAAGGGATGGGCAGGGAGGACACTGAAGCTTTCTTT
TRBJ2-7	once	TRBD2	TRBV5-6	CASSLLAGNSYEQYF	TGTGCCAGCAGCTTGCTAGCGGGGAACTCCTACGAGCAGTACTTC
TRBJ1-2	-	TRBD1	TRBV7-8	CASSPTGVNYGYTF	TGTGCCAGCAGCCCCACAGGGGTGAACTATGGCTACACCTTC
TRBJ1-2	-	-	TRBV7-8	CASSLGGFNYGYTF	TGTGCCAGCAGCTTAGGAGGGTTCAACTATGGCTACACCTTC
TRBJ2-5	-	-	TRBV20-1	CSAKGGETQYF	TGCAGTGCTAAAGGGGGAGAGACCCAGTACTTC
TRBJ1-1	once	TRBD1	TRBV6-5	CASSYFSTGGTEAFF	TGTGCCAGCAGTTACTTTTCCACAGGGGGTACTGAAGCTTTCTTT
TRBJ2-3	-	TRBD2	TRBV5-6	CASSLASGGKTQYF	TGTGCCAGCAGCTTGGCTAGCGGGGGAAAAACGCAGTATTTT
TRBJ1-1	once	-	TRBV2	CASSEARADTEAFF	TGTGCCAGCAGTGAAGCACGAGCGGACACTGAAGCTTTCTTT
TRBJ1-1	-	-	TRBV6-5	CASIDRMNTEAFF	TGTGCCAGCATCGACAGGATGAACACTGAAGCTTTCTTT
TRBJ2-1	-	TRBD1	TRBV19	CASSVVDRDYNEQFF	TGTGCCAGTAGTGTTGTGGACAGGGACTACAATGAGCAGTTCTTC
TRBJ2-5	-	-	TRBV14	CASSLRREAETQYF	TGTGCCAGCAGCCTGAGAAGAGAGGCAGAGACCCAGTACTTC